This TCR beta chain was recovered during a study of T-cell reconstitution after alpha-beta-depleted transplantation in children. This clonotype has a count of ten or more. The V gene's germline CDR1 is MNHEY and CDR2 SVGAGI. Trimming took 0 bases from V and 0 from J, leaving 11 bases between them. This CDR3 spans 16 amino acids. The library targeted TCRbeta and was prepared with unique molecular identifiers. TCRdb independently ran MiXCR on the PCR reads; one entry per CDR3 protein. The data show 200,000 to 250,000 distinct CDR3 sequences, 12% seen once. The sequenced sample was PBMCs from the stem cell graft donor, obtained from the stem cell graft. The chain uses TRBV6-5 and TRBJ1-1; D remains unclear. The TCR sequence derives from a human donor who donated a stem cell graft to a child with acute lymphoblastic leukemia. CDR3 coding DNA: TGTGCCAGCAGTTACTCACTCGGACGGTTGAACACTGAAGCTTTCTTT. Translating gives CASSYSLGRLNTEAFF.